A selection of T cell receptor beta chains follows, all from one sample in a study of T cell responses to AZD1222 COVID-19 vaccine. Profiled with immunoSEQ multiplex PCR; TCRdb holds only in-frame clones, not every one. The sample records about 150,000 clones, 90% being singletons. This sample comprised peripheral blood, obtained 28 days after the second AZD1222 dose. The receptors derive from an adult who received the AZD1222 COVID-19 vaccine. Each CDR3 is given with its conserved first and last residue. A D gene is named only where the DNA matches it firmly. Part of the rows lack a size; the others show once, few, many or a class for expanded clones.

TRBV10-1	NA	NA	TRBJ2-5	CASSESGRGGTQYF	TGCGCCAGCAGTGAGTCGGGACGGGGTGGGACCCAGTACTTC
TRBV2	NA	NA	TRBJ1-2	CASSPSLTNYGYTF	TGTGCCAGCAGTCCATCACTAACTAACTATGGCTACACCTTC
TRBV3-1/TRBV3-2	NA	TRBD1	TRBJ1-5	CASSPRQGSNQPQHF	TGTGCCAGCAGCCCAAGACAGGGAAGCAATCAGCCCCAGCATTTT
TRBV18	NA	NA	TRBJ1-2	CASSLQDGTYYGYTF	TGTGCCAGCTCCCTTCAGGACGGGACCTACTATGGCTACACCTTC
TRBV7-6	NA	TRBD1	TRBJ2-5	CASSPRTGSHRETQYF	TGTGCCAGCAGCCCGCGGACAGGGAGCCATCGGGAGACCCAGTACTTC
TRBV3-1/TRBV3-2	NA	TRBD2	TRBJ2-3	CASRRAGGVTDTQYF	TGTGCCAGCAGAAGAGCGGGGGGGGTCACAGATACGCAGTATTTT
TRBV30	NA	NA	TRBJ2-2	CAWSVLNGGELFF	TGTGCCTGGAGTGTACTGAATGGTGGGGAGCTGTTTTTT
TRBV9	NA	NA	TRBJ2-1	CASSSTLERYNEQFF	TGTGCCAGCAGCTCCACACTAGAGCGCTACAATGAGCAGTTCTTC
TRBV5-1	NA	NA	TRBJ1-2	CASSFQAANYGYTF	TGCGCCAGCAGCTTCCAAGCAGCTAACTATGGCTACACCTTC
TRBV11-2	NA	TRBD2	TRBJ2-3	CASSSRLAGGPTDTQYF	TGTGCCAGCAGCTCCAGACTAGCGGGAGGGCCGACAGATACGCAGTATTTT
TRBV12-3/TRBV12-4	NA	NA	TRBJ2-7	CASSLVATYEQYF	TGTGCCAGCAGTTTGGTCGCAACCTACGAGCAGTACTTC
TRBV7-8	NA	TRBD2	TRBJ2-4	CASSSPLAGVSGSKNIQYF	TGTGCCAGCAGCTCTCCACTAGCGGGGGTATCTGGGTCGAAAAACATTCAGTACTTC
TRBV7-9	NA	NA	TRBJ2-7	CASSLRMAGSSYEQYF	TGTGCCAGCAGCTTACGTATGGCAGGGAGTAGCTACGAGCAGTACTTC
TRBV29-1	NA	NA	TRBJ1-1	CSVLSSGTEAFF	TGCAGCGTTCTGTCCTCGGGCACTGAAGCTTTCTTT
TRBV5-1	NA	TRBD1	TRBJ2-3	CASSWGQGKRDTQYF	TGCGCCAGCAGCTGGGGACAGGGGAAACGAGATACGCAGTATTTT
TRBV13	NA	NA	TRBJ1-2	CASSLQTFYGYTF	TGTGCCAGCAGCTTACAAACCTTCTATGGCTACACCTTC
TRBV9	once	TRBD2	TRBJ2-5	CASSAAGTSVETQYF	TGTGCCAGCAGCGCGGCGGGGACTAGCGTAGAGACCCAGTACTTC
TRBV7-9	NA	TRBD2	TRBJ2-7	CASSLVWVAGAEQYF	TGTGCCAGCAGCTTAGTGTGGGTAGCGGGAGCCGAGCAGTACTTC
TRBV7-9	many	NA	TRBJ1-3	CASSLDFVGFSKQGTIYF	TGTGCCAGCAGCTTAGATTTCGTCGGCTTTTCGAAACAGGGCACCATATATTTT
TRBV7-9	NA	NA	TRBJ1-6	CASSSIQGRDSPLHF	TGTGCCAGCAGCTCTATACAGGGTCGGGATTCACCCCTCCACTTT
TRBV2	NA	TRBD1	TRBJ1-2	CASSAYRGSSGYTF	TGTGCCAGCAGTGCTTACAGGGGGAGTTCTGGCTACACCTTC
TRBV7-3	NA	NA	TRBJ1-3	CASSPQNSGNTIYF	TGTGCCAGCAGCCCCCAGAACTCTGGAAACACCATATATTTT
TRBV2	NA	TRBD1	TRBJ2-7	CAATRTGAYEQYF	TGTGCCGCTACTAGGACAGGGGCCTACGAGCAGTACTTC
TRBV19	NA	TRBD1	TRBJ2-7	CASSIPGQGAKYEQYF	TGTGCCAGTAGTATACCGGGACAGGGGGCGAAATACGAGCAGTACTTC
TRBV5-1	once	NA	TRBJ1-1	CASSFITGTEAFF	TGCGCCAGCAGCTTTATAACGGGAACTGAAGCTTTCTTT
TRBV4-1	NA	NA	TRBJ1-2	CASSQAGPYGYTF	TGCGCCAGCAGCCAGGCCGGGCCCTATGGCTACACCTTC
TRBV5-4	NA	NA	TRBJ2-1	CASSFGGNPYNEQFF	TGTGCCAGCAGCTTCGGTGGGAATCCCTACAATGAGCAGTTCTTC
TRBV7-6	NA	NA	TRBJ2-1	CASSPWTTSYNEQFF	TGTGCCAGCAGCCCCTGGACTACCTCCTACAATGAGCAGTTCTTC
TRBV7-7	NA	NA	TRBJ2-7	CASSEGTGRRYEQYF	TGTGCTAGCAGCGAAGGAACAGGGAGGCGGTACGAGCAGTACTTC
TRBV28	NA	NA	TRBJ2-5	CASSSSTRGQETQYF	TGTGCCAGCAGTTCGTCGACTAGGGGCCAAGAGACCCAGTACTTC
TRBV13	NA	TRBD2	TRBJ2-7	CASSFSSGLAGAYEQYF	TGTGCCAGCAGCTTTAGTTCGGGACTAGCGGGGGCCTACGAGCAGTACTTC
TRBV6-4	NA	NA	TRBJ1-2	CASSASSWGDYGYTF	TGTGCCAGCAGTGCCTCCAGTTGGGGCGACTATGGCTACACCTTC
TRBV7-2	NA	TRBD1	TRBJ1-5	CASSYRGGGQPQHF	TGTGCCAGCAGCTACAGGGGGGGAGGCCAGCCCCAGCATTTT
TRBV6-2/TRBV6-3	NA	NA	TRBJ2-4	CASSLERATLKNIQYF	TGTGCCAGCAGCCTGGAGCGGGCCACCCTAAAAAACATTCAGTACTTC
TRBV19	NA	NA	TRBJ2-2	CASGERVLDGELFF	TGTGCCAGTGGTGAAAGGGTTTTAGATGGGGAGCTGTTTTTT
TRBV6-6	few	TRBD2	TRBJ2-1	CAGSERGRENEQFF	TGTGCCGGCTCGGAGCGGGGTCGTGAGAATGAGCAGTTCTTC
TRBV28	NA	NA	TRBJ1-1	CASTPASVVTEAFF	TGTGCCAGCACCCCCGCGTCCGTGGTCACTGAAGCTTTCTTT
TRBV10-3	few	NA	TRBJ1-4	CAIRRDDTTNEKLFF	TGTGCCATCAGACGGGACGACACAACTAATGAAAAACTGTTTTTT
TRBV5-1	NA	NA	TRBJ1-1	CASSLEEGGTEAFF	TGCGCCAGCAGCTTGGAGGAGGGGGGCACTGAAGCTTTCTTT
TRBV5-1	NA	TRBD1	TRBJ2-7	CASSFLSGTGTYEQYF	TGCGCCAGCAGCTTTTTATCCGGGACAGGGACCTACGAGCAGTACTTC
TRBV6-5	NA	NA	TRBJ1-5	CASTSGSNQPQHF	TGTGCCAGCACCTCGGGTAGCAATCAGCCCCAGCATTTT
TRBV6-6	NA	TRBD1	TRBJ1-5	CASSYGTGGPQPQHF	TGTGCCAGCAGTTACGGGACAGGGGGCCCTCAGCCCCAGCATTTT
TRBV6-5	few	TRBD2	TRBJ2-3	CASRQSTSAGDTQYF	TGTGCCAGCAGGCAGTCGACTAGCGCAGGAGATACGCAGTATTTT
TRBV28	NA	TRBD2	TRBJ2-1	CASSPSGRRDEQFF	TGTGCCAGCAGTCCTAGCGGGAGGCGGGATGAGCAGTTCTTC
TRBV6-5	NA	TRBD1	TRBJ1-2	CASSYPGTGGSYGYTF	TGTGCCAGCAGTTACCCCGGGACAGGGGGGAGCTATGGCTACACCTTC
TRBV2	NA	TRBD1	TRBJ1-6	CASSAHRGGNSPLHF	TGTGCCAGCAGTGCACACAGGGGTGGAAATTCACCCCTCCACTTT
TRBV6-1	NA	TRBD1	TRBJ2-7	CASSERDRAYEQYF	TGTGCCAGCAGTGAAAGGGACAGGGCCTACGAGCAGTACTTC
TRBV28	NA	TRBD1	TRBJ2-1	CASSPRQGLYNEQFF	TGTGCCAGCAGCCCTCGACAGGGGCTTTACAATGAGCAGTTCTTC
TRBV4-2	NA	TRBD1	TRBJ1-5	CASSRETGADGQPQHF	TGTGCCAGCAGCCGAGAGACAGGGGCTGATGGACAGCCCCAGCATTTT
TRBV14	NA	TRBD1	TRBJ1-2	CASSGGQGYGYTF	TGTGCCAGCAGCGGGGGACAGGGGTATGGCTACACCTTC
TRBV18	NA	NA	TRBJ2-7	CASSLGQIDEQYF	TGTGCCAGCTCACTCGGACAGATCGACGAGCAGTACTTC
TRBV19	NA	TRBD1	TRBJ1-2	CASSPPGQIFSRGYTF	TGTGCCAGTAGTCCACCGGGACAGATTTTTTCGCGTGGCTACACCTTC
TRBV14	NA	TRBD1	TRBJ2-2	CASSQEGTVPGELFF	TGTGCCAGCAGCCAAGAAGGGACAGTCCCCGGGGAGCTGTTTTTT